Below, one T cell receptor (beta chain) is given with its context. Its antigen is unknown. The data originate from a study of CD4 T cells in relation to SARS-CoV-2 and coronaviruses. The CDR3 contains 16 residues. With V trimmed by 5 bases and J by 6 bases, 6 bases remained unmatched. Germline lookup yields CDR1 SGHNT and CDR2 YENEEA. Some clones are missing from TCRdb's copy, which holds only in-frame ones; the method was immunoSEQ multiplex PCR. This table holds about 59,000 clones, about nine tenths found once. Broader study findings: Compared with monoreactive clones, crossreactive clones showed significantly weaker SARS-CoV-2 expansion.

CD4+ T cells from unexposed donors were obtained before the COVID-19 pandemic (2011-2018). The chain carries TRBV11-3 and TRBJ2-1; TRBD2 matches at 14 bases. Sequencing was carried out using memory CD4+ T cells from PBMCs. This receptor was obtained from a human donor in good health. The CDR3 loop is CASSRGTSGSANEQFF. CDR3 DNA sequence: TGTGCCAGCAGCCGAGGGACTAGCGGGAGTGCCAATGAGCAGTTCTTC.